This T cell receptor (beta chain) was documented in a study of T cells in Graves' hyperthyroidism and ophthalmopathy. This clonotype came up many times. Its antigen is still unknown. RNA transcripts yielded amplified TCR beta CDR3 regions. First-round RT-PCR with HTBI primers amplified the TCR CDR3 region. TCRdb independently ran MiXCR on the multiplex PCR reads; one entry per CDR3 protein. The repertoire consists of about 200,000 distinct CDR3 sequences, with roughly 17% occurring once and the leading ten covering more than 50%. No progression to ophthalmopathy during 18 months of follow-up defined stable disease. These patients, aged 18 to 65, had recently diagnosed hyperthyroidism lasting under 2 months. Patients having uncontrolled infection, another autoimmune disease, pregnancy or lactation were not included. Study-wide findings and caveats: Most thyroid clonotypes with frequency above 0.001 were detected in blood.

Specimen: blood. The sequence derives from a woman in her 50s with Graves' hyperthyroidism.

Here the CDR3 reads CASSRSGVSGSPLHF. CDR3 in DNA: TGTGCCAGTAGCCGGAGCGGGGTGTCGGGATCACCCCTCCACTTT. The chain joins TRBV19 to TRBJ1-6; D remains ambiguous. The CDR3 covers 15 residues. The V gene's germline CDR1 is LNHDA and CDR2 SQIVND (reference sequence). The ends were cut back, 6 bases at V and 10 bases at J, with 19 bases in the middle.